This TCR beta chain was identified during a study of cytomegalovirus exposure and HLA in healthy donors. Study context: Sequencing of some 200 million T cells in an earlier analysis found 120 million or so unique TCR beta sequences. General study results and limits: It is likely that the observed cluster of highly shared sequence variants was a sequencing artifact.

The germline V gene has CDR1 SGHRS and CDR2 YFSETQ. The CDR3 contains 14 residues. V was pared by 0 bases and J by 7 bases, with 11 bases between. In the case of this clone: The target antigen is unknown.

PCR used 60 Vbeta primers and 13 Jbeta primers. Data came from immunoSEQ multiplex PCR; TCRdb stores just in-frame clones and leaves some out. The sample contains under 150,000 clones, 75% to 85% of which appear only once. The rearrangement links TRBV5-1 to TRBJ2-4, with D possibly TRBD2 on 5 matching bases. The sequenced sample was PBMCs. This sequence was found in a woman aged 35 to 49 in good health and CMV-seropositive. The CDR3 DNA sequence: TGCGCCAGCAGCTTGGGGGTAGCGTTGAACATTCAGTACTTC. Protein: CASSLGVALNIQYF.